Below are 9 T cell receptor beta chains sequenced from a single sample in a study of OX40 agonist ivuxolimab in advanced cancers. Repertoires were generated with immunoSEQ multiplex PCR, while TCRdb's copy carries only in-frame clones and drops some. The table includes tens of thousands of clones, more than 90% detected once. The sample consisted of CD4+ or CD8+ T cells sorted from blood, taken in a trial of the OX40 agonist ivuxolimab. The receptors derive from an adult with an advanced solid tumor such as melanoma, head and neck, liver or kidney cancer.

The chain is built from TRBV29-1 and TRBJ2-3; D is possibly TRBD2 (5 bases). Trimming stripped 7 bases from V and 4 bases from J, with 15 bases between. From germline, CDR1 is SQVTM and CDR2 ANQGSEA. The CDR3 is 13 amino acids. For the CDR3, the DNA is TGCAGCGCCGTGGGAGTGTGGTCAGATACGCAGTATTTT. This encodes CSAVGVWSDTQYF.

This sequence joins TRBV9 and TRBJ2-2, with D unclear. This CDR3 comprises 14 residues. Germline-derived CDR1 and CDR2 are SGDLS and YYNGEE. The germline V and J ends were trimmed by 2 bases and 4 bases, with 9 bases remaining between them. The CDR3 loop reads CASSVIWGTGELFF. The CDR3 region has the DNA TGTGCCAGCAGCGTTATTTGGGGCACCGGGGAGCTGTTTTTT.

This clone was seen just once. V usage is TRBV23-1 and J usage is TRBJ2-2, with unresolved D. TRBV23-1 is reported as an ORF; its role is uncertain. The CDR3 runs to 16 residues. The ends were cut back, 2 bases at V and 1 base at J, with 11 bases in the middle. CDR3 in DNA: TGCGCCAGCAGTCAAACCGGGTCCGGGAACACCGGGGAGCTGTTTTTT. Translating gives CASSQTGSGNTGELFF.

The chain couples TRBV2 to TRBJ1-5, with D possibly being TRBD1 (6 bases). The ends were cut back, 6 bases at V and 6 bases at J, with 18 bases in the middle. The V gene's germline CDR1 is SNHLY and CDR2 FYNNEI. This CDR3 has 15 amino acids. CDR3 in DNA: TGTGCCAGCAGGTTGGGGCAGGGGTACGTTCAGCCCCAGCATTTT. It specifies CASRLGQGYVQPQHF.

The chain joins TRBV9 to TRBJ1-1; no clear D gene. The V gene's germline CDR1 is SGDLS and CDR2 YYNGEE. The CDR3 totals 16 residues. The V end lost 0 bases, the J end lost 1 base, and 13 bases lay between the germline ends. This CDR3 reads CASSVDLPSANTEAFF. The CDR3 DNA reads TGTGCCAGCAGCGTAGATCTCCCATCAGCGAACACTGAAGCTTTCTTT.

This clone was counted a single time. The chain couples TRBV11-2 to TRBJ2-2, with 10 bases lining up with TRBD2. V lost 5 bases, J lost 4 bases, and 4 bases stayed unmatched. The CDR3 consists of 15 residues. Germline V lookup: CDR1 SGHAT, CDR2 FQNNGV. The CDR3 protein is CASSRSGGVTGELFF. The CDR3 region has the DNA TGTGCCAGCAGCAGAAGCGGGGGGGTCACCGGGGAGCTGTTTTTT.

V gene TRBV10-3 combines with J gene TRBJ2-3, with 9 bases matching TRBD2. Germline V gene lookup returns CDR1 ENHRY and CDR2 SYGVKD. Trimming cost V 0 bases and J 1 base; bases outside gene matches: 8. The CDR3 is 18 amino acids. CDR3 loop: CAISESTGGLARTDTQYF. The CDR3 DNA follows: TGTGCCATCAGTGAGTCGACCGGAGGACTAGCGCGCACAGATACGCAGTATTTT.

Concerning this clone itself: An end of the junction does not agree with germline; a read error may underlie this. The chain has TRBV7-7 and TRBJ2-5; the D is unclear. This CDR3 comprises 14 residues. Germline CDR1 is SSHAT and CDR2 is FNYEAQ (reference sequence). The CDR3 sequence is CASSERAIQETQYF. The CDR3 bases are TGTGCTAGCAGCGAACGGGCCATACAAGAGACCCAGTACTTC.

This clone was detected a few times. The rearrangement links TRBV5-1 to TRBJ2-5; 9 bases align to TRBD2. The CDR3 sequence is 16 residues long. With V trimmed by 3 bases and J by 2 bases, 8 bases remained unmatched. Germline V gives CDR1 SGHRS, CDR2 YFSETQ. The chain's CDR3 is CASSYPIAGAQETQYF. Here the CDR3 DNA reads TGCGCCAGCAGCTATCCCATAGCGGGAGCACAAGAGACCCAGTACTTC.